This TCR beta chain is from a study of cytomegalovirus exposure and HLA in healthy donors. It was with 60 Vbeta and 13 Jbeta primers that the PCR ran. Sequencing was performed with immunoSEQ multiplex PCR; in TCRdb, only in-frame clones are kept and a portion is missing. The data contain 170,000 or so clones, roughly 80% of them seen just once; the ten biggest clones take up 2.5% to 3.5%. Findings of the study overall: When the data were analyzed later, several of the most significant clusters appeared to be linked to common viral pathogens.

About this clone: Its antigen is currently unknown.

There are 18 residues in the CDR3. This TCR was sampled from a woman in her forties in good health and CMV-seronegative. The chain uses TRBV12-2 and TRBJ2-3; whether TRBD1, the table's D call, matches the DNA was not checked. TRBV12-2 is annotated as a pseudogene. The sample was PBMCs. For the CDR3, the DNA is TGTGCAAGTCGTCAAAAAATACAGGGGCCGGCGGGTACAGATACGCAGTATTTT. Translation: CASRQKIQGPAGTDTQYF.